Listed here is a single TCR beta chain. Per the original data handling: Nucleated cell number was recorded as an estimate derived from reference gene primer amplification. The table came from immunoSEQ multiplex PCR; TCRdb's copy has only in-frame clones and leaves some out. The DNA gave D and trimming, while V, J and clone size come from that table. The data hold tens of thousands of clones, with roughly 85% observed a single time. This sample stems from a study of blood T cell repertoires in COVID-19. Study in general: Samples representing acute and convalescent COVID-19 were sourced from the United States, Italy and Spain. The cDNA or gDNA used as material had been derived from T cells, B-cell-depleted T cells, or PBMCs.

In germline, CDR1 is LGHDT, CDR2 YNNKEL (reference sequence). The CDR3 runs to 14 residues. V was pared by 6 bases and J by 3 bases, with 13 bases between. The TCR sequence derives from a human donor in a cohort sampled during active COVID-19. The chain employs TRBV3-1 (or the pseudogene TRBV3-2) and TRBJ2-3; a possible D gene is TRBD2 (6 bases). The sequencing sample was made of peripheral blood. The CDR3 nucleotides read TGTGCCAGCAGTCTGGTAGCGGCGACAGATACGCAGTATTTT. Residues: CASSLVAATDTQYF.